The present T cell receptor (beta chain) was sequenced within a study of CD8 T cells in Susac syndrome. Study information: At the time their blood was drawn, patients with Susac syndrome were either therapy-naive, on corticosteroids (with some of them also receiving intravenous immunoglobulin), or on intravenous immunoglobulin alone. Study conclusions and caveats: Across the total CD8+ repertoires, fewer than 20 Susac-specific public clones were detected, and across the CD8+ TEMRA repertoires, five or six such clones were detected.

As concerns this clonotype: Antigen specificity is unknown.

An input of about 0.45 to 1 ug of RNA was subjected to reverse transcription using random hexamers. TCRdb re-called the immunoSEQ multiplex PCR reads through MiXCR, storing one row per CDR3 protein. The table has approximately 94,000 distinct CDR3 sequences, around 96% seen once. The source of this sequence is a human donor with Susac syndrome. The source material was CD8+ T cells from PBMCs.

CDR3: CASSQDTRGTDTQYF. CDR3 coding DNA: TGTGCCAGCAGCCAAGATACCAGGGGCACAGATACGCAGTATTTT. This chain joins TRBV3-1 and TRBJ2-3; D is possibly TRBD1 (5 bases). This CDR3 has 15 residues. Germline CDR1 LGHDT, CDR2 YNNKEL (reference sequence). The V end was cut by 0 bases, the J end by 1 base, with 8 bases between.